The 15 T cell receptor beta chains reported below all come from one sample, sequenced in a study of shared clonotypes between healthy human individuals. Profiling relied on immunoSEQ multiplex PCR, and the TCRdb table lists in-frame clones only, not all of them. The sample includes about 1 million clones, under 80% seen only once; the top ten take approximately 1.5%. What was sequenced was memory CD4+ T cells sorted from blood. Regarding subset: CD45RA-negative fraction. The receptors were gathered from a young man in good health.

CDR3 in DNA: TGTGCCAGCAGCCGGACTTCCGAGGTCGAGCAGTACTTC. Its translation is CASSRTSEVEQYF. The chain couples TRBV7-2 to TRBJ2-7, with a possible D match to TRBD2 (5 bases). Germline values: CDR1 SGHTA, CDR2 FQGNSA. V gave up 5 bases and J gave up 6 bases, with 14 bases separating them. The CDR3 is made up of 13 amino acids.

The chain has TRBV4-3 and TRBJ2-7, with a weak D call TRBD1 (5 bases). The CDR3 has 16 residues. V was pared by 0 bases and J by 2 bases, with 14 bases between. Germline V gene data show CDR1 as LGHNA and CDR2 as YSLEER. CDR3 residues: CASSQDLQVGTYEQYF. The DNA of the CDR3 is TGCGCCAGCAGCCAAGATTTACAGGTGGGGACCTACGAGCAGTACTTC.

The V call is TRBV5-6, the J call TRBJ2-1; D is perhaps TRBD2 (6 bases). V lost 0 bases and J 9 bases, leaving 10 bases between the germline ends. CDR3 size: 13 residues. Germline loops: CDR1 SGHDT, CDR2 YYEEEE. The chain's CDR3 is CASSLAMEGEQFF. In nucleotides, the CDR3 is TGTGCCAGCAGCTTGGCCATGGAGGGTGAGCAGTTCTTC.

As to this clone: The sample carries other DNA sequences with the same CDR3. This chain uses TRBV10-1 with TRBJ2-3; TRBD2 is a possible D gene (5 bases). This CDR3 spans 14 amino acids. CDR1 and CDR2 from the germline V gene are WNHNN and SYGVQD (reference sequence). Trimming left V 4 bases short and J 2 bases short, with 10 bases between. The CDR3 DNA reads as TGCGCCAGCAGTGCCGAGGGCCTCACAGATACGCAGTATTTT. Encoded protein: CASSAEGLTDTQYF.

The chain couples TRBV21-1 to TRBJ1-4. TRBV21-1 is a pseudogene. The length of the CDR3 is 15 residues. CDR3 sequence: CASSKGGGPNEKLFF. In nucleotides, the CDR3 is TGTGCCAGCAGCAAAGGCGGGGGGCCCAATGAAAAACTGTTTTTT.

The chain employs TRBV28 and TRBJ2-6, with D unresolved. The CDR3 length is 17 residues. The ends were cut back, 4 bases at V and 1 base at J, with 14 bases in the middle. The germline gives CDR1 MDHEN, CDR2 SYDVKM. This CDR3 reads CASSSLPSRSGANVLTF. The CDR3 DNA reads TGTGCCAGCAGTTCCCTTCCTAGTCGGTCTGGGGCCAACGTCCTGACTTTC.

The chain's CDR3 is CASSPGAGGLNEQYF. CDR3 in DNA: TGTGCCAGCTCACCGGGTGCGGGAGGGTTAAACGAGCAGTACTTC. V and J are TRBV18 and TRBJ2-7, with 9 bases matching TRBD2. Trimming took 3 bases from V and 5 from J; bases not matched to a gene: 8. The CDR3 runs 15 residues. The germline gives CDR1 KGHSH, CDR2 LQKENI.

This chain joins TRBV7-2 and TRBJ2-7; TRBD2 matches 11 bases. Germline V gene data show CDR1 as SGHTA and CDR2 as FQGNSA. This CDR3 is 15 amino acids long. After removal of 7 bases from V and 3 bases from J, the junction contained 8 bases not matched to a gene. CDR3 sequence: CASKLAGVGGYEQYF. In DNA form, the CDR3 reads TGTGCCAGCAAACTAGCGGGAGTGGGAGGCTACGAGCAGTACTTC.

V is TRBV30 and J is TRBJ1-2; D is ambiguous. The CDR3 sequence is 13 residues long. Per the germline V gene, CDR1 is GTSNPN and CDR2 is SVGIG (reference sequence). Trimming took 2 bases from V and 4 from J, leaving 11 bases between them. CDR3: CAWSIGSVYGYTF. The DNA for the CDR3 is TGTGCCTGGAGTATAGGGAGTGTCTATGGCTACACCTTC.

The chain joins TRBV7-9 to TRBJ1-2; 8 bases align to TRBD1. After removal of 5 bases from V and 11 bases from J, the junction contained 4 bases not matched to a gene. The CDR3 consists of 11 residues. Germline lookup yields CDR1 SEHNR and CDR2 FQNEAQ (reference sequence). The CDR3 protein is CASSPGQGYTF. The CDR3 nucleotides read TGTGCCAGCAGCCCTGGACAGGGATACACCTTC.

This chain joins TRBV19 and TRBJ1-2, with 8 positions matching TRBD1. This CDR3 comprises 15 residues. From germline, CDR1 is LNHDA and CDR2 SQIVND (reference sequence). Trimming removed 4 bases from V and 3 bases from J; junction bases left unmatched: 7. In nucleotides, the CDR3 is TGTGCCAGTAGTAGGACAGGGTTCCTCGACTATGGCTACACCTTC. Encoded protein: CASSRTGFLDYGYTF.

Remarks on this clone: The same CDR3 is also encoded by other DNA sequences in this sample. V and J are TRBV20-1 and TRBJ2-4; D is undetermined. The germline V and J ends were trimmed by 3 bases and 4 bases, with 4 bases remaining between them. Germline V gene sequence: CDR1 DFQATT, CDR2 SNEGSKA (reference sequence). The CDR3 contains 11 residues. CDR3 coding DNA: TGCAGTGCTAGCCCTAAAAACATTCAGTACTTC. Protein: CSASPKNIQYF.

This chain joins TRBV7-2 and TRBJ2-1, with 14 bases aligning to TRBD2. The CDR3 sequence is 19 residues long. Germline V lookup: CDR1 SGHTA, CDR2 FQGNSA. Unmatched junction bases numbered 7, after V lost 3 bases and J lost 0 bases. As DNA, the CDR3 is TGTGCCAGCAGCTTCCCGGGACTAGCGGGGGCGAGCTCCTACAATGAGCAGTTCTTC. Residues: CASSFPGLAGASSYNEQFF.

J is TRBJ2-7 and V is TRBV9, with 11 nucleotides matching TRBD1. CDR3 length equals 14 residues. V lost 3 bases and J lost 6; bases outside the gene matches: 5. Germline CDR1 is SGDLS and CDR2 is YYNGEE. The CDR3 sequence is CASSGTGTGGEQYF. As DNA, the CDR3 is TGTGCCAGCAGCGGTACCGGGACAGGGGGCGAGCAGTACTTC.

This clone occurred many times. The chain combines TRBV7-2 with TRBJ2-5; maybe TRBD2 (6 bases). V lost 5 bases and J 9 bases, leaving 19 bases between the germline ends. The length of the CDR3 is 14 residues. Germline assignment: CDR1 SGHTA and CDR2 FQGNSA. The CDR3 region has the DNA TGTGCCAGCAGCCCCGGGACTGCCGTAATGCCCCAGTACTTC. Translating it yields CASSPGTAVMPQYF.